Sequencing of this T cell receptor (beta chain) was carried out in a study of blood T cell repertoires in COVID-19. TCRdb's copy holds only in-frame clones and misses some; the assay was immunoSEQ multiplex PCR. The table includes over 100,000 clones, 82% detected once. This clone was observed once. The ends were cut back, 1 base at V and 3 bases at J, with 9 bases in the middle. Per the germline V gene, CDR1 is MNHEY and CDR2 is SMNVEV (reference sequence). The CDR3 contains 14 residues. This receptor was taken from a woman between 65 and 79 years old with acute or convalescent COVID-19. V usage is TRBV27 and J usage is TRBJ1-2, with D possibly being TRBD1 (6 bases). The sample was peripheral blood. The CDR3 nucleotides are TGTGCCAGCAGTTTATTTGCAGGGGACTATGGCTACACCTTC. Amino acids: CASSLFAGDYGYTF.